The next 5 T cell receptor beta chains were all read from a single sample in a study of blood T cell repertoires in COVID-19. The assay was immunoSEQ multiplex PCR, and TCRdb's table has in-frame clones only and misses some. The profile covers 250,000 to 350,000 clones, with 65% to 90% appearing a single time and around 13% taken by the ten largest. Sequencing was carried out using peripheral blood. Receptors originate from a woman aged 70-85 years with COVID-19, enrolled during active disease.

The rearrangement joins TRBV19 to TRBJ1-5, with D uncertain. The length of the CDR3 is 15 residues. Germline lookup yields CDR1 LNHDA and CDR2 SQIVND (reference sequence). V gave up 2 bases and J gave up 3 bases, with 11 bases separating them. CDR3 in DNA: TGTGCCAGTAGTATAACCCCTAACGCCAATCAGCCCCAGCATTTT. Residues: CASSITPNANQPQHF.

CDR3 sequence (DNA): TGTGCCAGCAGCAAAGAGGTGACTCCCGTTTACTTC. It is translated as CASSKEVTPVYF. This chain joins TRBV21-1 and TRBJ2-7; TRBD2 is the table's D call and was not checked against the DNA. TRBV21-1 has pseudogene status. CDR3 length: 12 amino acids.

This clone has a single count. The chain has TRBV27 and TRBJ1-6; 7 positions match TRBD1. With V trimmed by 4 bases and J by 7 bases, 7 bases remained unmatched. Germline loops: CDR1 MNHEY, CDR2 SMNVEV (reference sequence). This CDR3 comprises 15 residues. CDR3 residues: CASSYDRAENSPLHF. The CDR3 DNA is TGTGCCAGCAGTTACGACAGGGCAGAGAATTCACCCCTCCACTTT.

V gene TRBV28 combines with J gene TRBJ2-7; 9 positions match TRBD2. CDR3 length: 15 amino acids. Germline lookup yields CDR1 MDHEN and CDR2 SYDVKM. The V gene end was trimmed by 6 bases and the J gene end by 2 bases; junction bases not matched to a gene: 8. The CDR3 DNA reads as TGTGCCAGCAGCTTAGCGGGGGCCGGACCCTACGAGCAGTACTTC. It translates to CASSLAGAGPYEQYF. Full variable domain (missing parts from reference TRBV28 and TRBJ2-7): DVKVTQSSRYLVKRTGEKVFLECVQDMDHENMFWYRQDPGLGLRLIYFSYDVKMKEKGDIPEGYSVSREKKERFSLILESASTNQTSMYLCASSLAGAGPYEQYFGPGTRLTVT.

The chain joins TRBV9 to TRBJ2-7; D may be TRBD1 (8 bases). Germline values: CDR1 SGDLS, CDR2 YYNGEE. CDR3 length: 17 residues. V was trimmed by 7 bases and J by 5 bases, leaving 28 bases between them. In DNA form, the CDR3 reads TGTGCCAGCTCTCCATCGGGAGGCAGGGGGCGGGTTAACGAGCAGTACTTC. Protein product: CASSPSGGRGRVNEQYF.